Following are 19 T cell receptor beta chains from one sample sequenced in a study of identical twins. TCRdb reprocessed the 5' RACE reads with MiXCR, giving one entry per CDR3 protein. The repertoire includes roughly 250,000 distinct CDR3 sequences, about 14% of them detected once, and approximately 9.3% sits in the top ten. Sequencing used memory (CD45RO+) T cells sorted from blood. The receptors shown here come from a woman under 30 in good health.

This clonotype was picked up a small number of times. The chain is built from TRBV3-1 and TRBJ2-5, with 9 bases aligning to TRBD2. V gave up 6 bases and J gave up 5 bases; unmatched junction bases: 10. The length of the CDR3 is 15 residues. Germline V gene lookup returns CDR1 LGHDT and CDR2 YNNKEL (reference sequence). Written as DNA, the CDR3 is TGTGCCAGCAGGTTAGGCGGGGGGGACGGGGAGACCCAGTACTTC. It translates to CASRLGGGDGETQYF.

The chain uses TRBV6-1 and TRBJ2-7; the match to TRBD2 covers 12 bases. Germline lookup yields CDR1 MNHNS and CDR2 SASEGT. This CDR3 contains 13 residues. With 6 bases clipped from V and 7 bases from J, the junction kept 4 bases outside the gene matches. CDR3 amino acids: CASRTGLAGEQYF. CDR3 DNA sequence: TGTGCCAGCAGGACCGGACTAGCGGGGGAGCAGTACTTC.

This chain joins TRBV7-6 and TRBJ2-5; tentatively, D is TRBD2 (5 bases). V was cut by 1 base and J by 5 bases, with 14 bases left in between. Per the germline V gene, CDR1 is SGHVS and CDR2 is FNYEAQ. CDR3 length: 15 residues. The CDR3 sequence: CASSLEPGERETQYF. As DNA, the CDR3 is TGTGCCAGCAGCTTAGAGCCCGGGGAGAGGGAGACCCAGTACTTC.

This clonotype was recorded a few times. The chain links TRBV5-1 to TRBJ2-7; D possibly corresponds to TRBD2 (5 bases). The V end lost 0 bases, the J end lost 3 bases, and 13 bases lay between the germline ends. The CDR3 runs to 15 residues. CDR1 and CDR2 from the germline V gene are SGHRS and YFSETQ. The CDR3 region is CASSLGAGRDYEQYF. The CDR3 region has the DNA TGCGCCAGCAGCTTGGGGGCGGGCCGGGACTACGAGCAGTACTTC.

For the CDR3, the DNA is TGCAGTGCTAGCCTTGACAGTTACGAGCAGTACTTC. Translating gives CSASLDSYEQYF. The V call is TRBV20-1, the J call TRBJ2-7, with a possible D match to TRBD1 (5 bases). In germline, CDR1 is DFQATT, CDR2 SNEGSKA (reference sequence). The CDR3 totals 12 residues. Deletions cut 3 bases from V and 4 bases from J, with 10 bases between.

The CDR3 nucleotides are TGCAGCGTTGTCCCCCAGGGGGGACACGAGCAGTACTTC. It is translated as CSVVPQGGHEQYF. V usage is TRBV29-1 and J usage is TRBJ2-7, with a possible D match to TRBD1 (7 bases). V lost 4 bases, J lost 5 bases, and 15 bases lay in between. The V gene's germline CDR1 is SQVTM and CDR2 ANQGSEA. The CDR3 loop spans 13 amino acids.

This clonotype is a singleton in its sample. This chain links TRBV7-8 with TRBJ1-1, with D possibly being TRBD1 (5 bases). The V end lost 3 bases, the J end lost 2 bases, and 10 bases lay between the germline ends. Germline loops: CDR1 SGHVS, CDR2 FQNEAQ. CDR3 length: 14 residues. CDR3: CASSFMTANTEAFF. DNA for the CDR3: TGTGCCAGCAGCTTCATGACAGCAAACACTGAAGCTTTCTTT.

The chain employs TRBV5-8 and TRBJ1-4; possibly TRBD1 for D (5 bases). This CDR3 region has 15 residues. Germline V gene sequence: CDR1 SGHTS, CDR2 YDEGEE. With 1 base removed from V and 6 bases from J, the gap between germline ends came to 13 bases. CDR3 DNA sequence: TGTGCCAGCAGCTTGACAGGAAATTTCCATGAAAAACTGTTTTTT. Protein product: CASSLTGNFHEKLFF.

The chain is built from TRBV7-3 and TRBJ2-2; D is undetermined. This CDR3 region has 14 residues. Germline CDR1 SGHTA, CDR2 FQGTGA. V dropped 3 bases and J dropped 4 bases, with 9 bases sitting between them. The DNA of the CDR3 is TGTGCCAGCAGCTTTGGATCCTCCACCGGGGAGCTGTTTTTT. It translates to CASSFGSSTGELFF.

This clonotype has ten or more counts. The chain uses TRBV12-3 or TRBV12-4 and TRBJ2-1, with D perhaps TRBD2 (6 bases). Trimming removed 3 bases at V and 5 bases at J, with 17 bases between. The CDR3 consists of 16 residues. CDR3 loop: CASSFRRSGPDNEQFF. CDR3 sequence (DNA): TGTGCCAGCAGTTTTCGTAGGAGCGGGCCGGACAATGAGCAGTTCTTC.

This chain uses TRBV6-2 or TRBV6-3 with TRBJ1-1; 8 positions agree with TRBD1. The junction had 8 bases not matched to a gene; V was cut back by 5 bases and J by 6 bases. CDR3 size: 14 residues. Per the germline V gene, CDR1 is MNHEY and CDR2 is SVGEGT. The CDR3 reads CASSTEAGGPEAFF. CDR3 sequence (DNA): TGTGCCAGCAGTACCGAAGCAGGGGGCCCTGAAGCTTTCTTT.

Only a few counts were recorded for this clonotype. CDR3 residues: CASSLQGGGYNEQFF. The CDR3 nucleotides read TGTGCCAGCAGCCTTCAAGGGGGGGGTTACAATGAGCAGTTCTTC. J is TRBJ2-1 and V is TRBV3-1, with D possibly matching TRBD2 (7 bases). Trimming pared 4 bases from V and 4 bases from J, leaving 14 bases between. Germline-derived CDR1 and CDR2 are LGHDT and YNNKEL (reference sequence). This CDR3 is 15 amino acids long.

V gene TRBV12-3 or TRBV12-4 combines with J gene TRBJ2-6, with 10 bases matching TRBD1. V gave up 3 bases and J gave up 2 bases; unmatched junction bases: 4. The CDR3 covers 17 residues. The CDR3 reads CASSFGTGATGANVLTF. In DNA form, the CDR3 reads TGTGCCAGCAGTTTCGGGACAGGGGCAACTGGGGCCAACGTCCTGACTTTC.

This clonotype was seen repeatedly, ten times or more. The genes are TRBV7-9 and TRBJ1-4, with 10 positions matching TRBD1. Trimming cost V 5 bases and J 1 base; bases outside gene matches: 4. This CDR3 contains 16 residues. CDR1 and CDR2 (germline): SEHNR, FQNEAQ (reference sequence). The CDR3 loop is CASSAWTGGTNEKLFF. CDR3 coding DNA: TGTGCCAGCAGCGCCTGGACAGGGGGAACTAATGAAAAACTGTTTTTT.

This clonotype was detected only a few times. The V gene is TRBV11-2, the J gene TRBJ2-3, with a possible D match to TRBD1 (5 bases). The length of the CDR3 is 14 residues. Germline V gene sequence: CDR1 SGHAT, CDR2 FQNNGV. V lost 5 bases and J 5 bases, leaving 14 bases between the germline ends. The CDR3 region is CASSRRQSQDTQYF. In nucleotides, the CDR3 is TGTGCCAGCAGCCGACGACAGTCACAAGATACGCAGTATTTT.

V and J are TRBV6-1 and TRBJ1-1; unclear D gene. CDR3 length equals 14 residues. Trimming pared 5 bases from V and 0 bases from J, leaving 10 bases between. In germline, CDR1 is MNHNS, CDR2 SASEGT. CDR3 loop: CASSTTSLNTEAFF. Here the CDR3 DNA reads TGTGCCAGCAGTACGACGTCGTTGAACACTGAAGCTTTCTTT.

This clonotype was seen at least ten times. This chain uses TRBV12-3 or TRBV12-4 with TRBJ2-1; 9 bases agree with TRBD2. The CDR3 runs 15 residues. Unmatched junction bases numbered 11, after V lost 6 bases and J lost 8 bases. The CDR3 coding sequence is TGTGCCAGCAGCCGAAGGACTAGCGTCGGCGATGAGCAGTTCTTC. Translating gives CASSRRTSVGDEQFF.

This clonotype came up many times. J is TRBJ2-7 and V is TRBV7-2, with unresolved D. V shed 1 base and J shed 6 bases, with 7 bases lying between them. There are 12 residues in the CDR3. The V gene's germline CDR1 is SGHTA and CDR2 FQGNSA. The CDR3: CASSLGGTEQYF. The DNA for the CDR3 is TGTGCCAGCAGCTTAGGCGGAACCGAGCAGTACTTC.

This clonotype was picked up a small number of times. The chain carries TRBV5-1 and TRBJ1-2, with unresolved D. Trimming pared 3 bases from V and 5 bases from J, leaving 5 bases between. CDR3 length: 11 amino acids. Germline V CDR1 and CDR2: SGHRS, YFSETQ. The CDR3 DNA is TGCGCCAGCAGCTACGGATATGGCTACACCTTC. It encodes CASSYGYGYTF.